This TCR beta chain is drawn from a study of cytomegalovirus exposure and HLA in healthy donors. A single count supports this clone. The data were produced by immunoSEQ multiplex PCR, yet TCRdb's version contains in-frame clones alone and is incomplete. The sample lists approximately 200,000 clones; about 90% were seen once. Sequences were obtained from PBMCs. The sequence was obtained from a woman aged 18-29 years in good health and CMV-seronegative.

The CDR3 loop is CASSQEGHRTGNTIYF. Written as DNA, the CDR3 is TGTGCCAGCAGCCAAGAGGGACACCGAACTGGAAACACCATATATTTT. The rearrangement joins TRBV4-2 to TRBJ1-3; TRBD1 is a possible D gene (6 bases). V was cut by 0 bases and J by 2 bases, with 11 bases left in between. This CDR3 has 16 amino acids. Germline values: CDR1 LGHNA, CDR2 YNFKEQ.